The clone carrying this T cell receptor beta chain occurred a few times. Its antigen is still unknown. The data were taken from a study of response to subunit inactivated influenza vaccine. General study points: Authors suggested that a seasonal influenza vaccination recruits few new T cells each time.

TCRdb fed the RT-PCR reads into MiXCR, producing one record per CDR3 protein. The sample records some 600,000 distinct CDR3 sequences, 13% to 15% being singletons. From germline, CDR1 is SNHLY and CDR2 FYNNEI. Trimming stripped 10 bases from V and 3 bases from J, with 15 bases between. This CDR3 has 13 residues. The chain couples TRBV2 to TRBJ2-5; the D gene is possibly TRBD1 (6 bases). The TCR sequence derives from a man aged 50-59 years who received an inactivated influenza vaccine. Sample: PBMCs from blood, taken approximately 15 days before vaccination. The DNA for the CDR3 is TGTGCCACCGCAGGGCACAGGGAAGAGACCCAGTACTTC. Protein sequence: CATAGHREETQYF.